The 20 T cell receptor beta chains below come from one sample, sequenced in a study of beta chain features in type 1 diabetes. Expressed TCRB transcripts were sequenced after all isolated RNA was converted to cDNA. This table comes from immunoSEQ multiplex PCR, and its TCRdb copy is limited to in-frame clones, with some not included. The table shows 450,000 to 600,000 clones, with 30% occurring only once. Material for sequencing was naive CD4+ T cells from blood. These receptor sequences come from a man between 18 and 29 years old in good health.

The chain links TRBV29-1 to TRBJ2-7, with 7 bases fitting TRBD1. This CDR3 region has 15 residues. With V trimmed by 0 bases and J by 4 bases, 9 bases remained unmatched. Germline lookup yields CDR1 SQVTM and CDR2 ANQGSEA. The CDR3: CSVEDLAGGVYEQYF. CDR3 coding DNA: TGCAGCGTTGAAGATTTGGCAGGGGGTGTATACGAGCAGTACTTC.

J is TRBJ2-3 and V is TRBV5-4, with TRBD1 matching 8 bases. Trimming removed 5 bases from V and 6 bases from J; junction bases left unmatched: 11. Germline V gene lookup returns CDR1 SGHNT and CDR2 YYREEE (reference sequence). The CDR3 spans 15 residues. CDR3 region: CASRPGGRGHDTQYF. In nucleotides, the CDR3 is TGTGCCAGCAGACCCGGCGGCAGGGGGCATGATACGCAGTATTTT. Full variable domain (missing parts from reference TRBV5-4 and TRBJ2-3): ETGVTQSPTHLIKTRGQQVTLRCSSQSGHNTVSWYQQALGQGPQFIFQYYREEENGRGNFPPRFSGLQFPNYSSELNVNALELDDSALYLCASRPGGRGHDTQYFGPGTRLTVL.

The genes are TRBV25-1 and TRBJ2-3; D gene uncertain. The germline gives CDR1 MGHDK, CDR2 SYGVNS. This CDR3 region has 15 residues. Trimming cost V 2 bases and J 0 bases, with 9 bases left between them. The CDR3 sequence is CASSEIGPSTDTQYF. CDR3 DNA sequence: TGTGCCAGCAGTGAAATTGGGCCTAGCACAGATACGCAGTATTTT.

The V and J genes are TRBV6-5 and TRBJ2-7; the D gene is possibly TRBD2 (6 bases). V lost 5 bases to trimming and J lost 0 bases, with 14 bases between them. This CDR3 region has 15 residues. Germline CDR1 reads MNHEY; CDR2 reads SVGAGI. This chain's CDR3 is CASSSLDGSSYEQYF. CDR3 nucleotides: TGTGCCAGCAGTAGTTTAGACGGGAGCTCCTACGAGCAGTACTTC.

The V and J genes are TRBV7-2 and TRBJ2-3; TRBD2 aligns across 8 bases. Germline CDR1 is SGHTA and CDR2 is FQGNSA. Losses at the gene ends were 1 base for V and 7 bases for J; bases not matched to a gene: 7. The CDR3 covers 15 residues. The CDR3 loop reads CASSLGLANLNTQYF. CDR3 DNA sequence: TGTGCCAGCAGCTTAGGACTAGCGAATTTAAATACGCAGTATTTT. The complete variable domain, with remaining parts taken from reference TRBV7-2 and TRBJ2-3, reads GAGVSQSPSNKVTEKGKDVELRCDPISGHTALYWYRQSLGQGLEFLIYFQGNSAPDKSGLPSDRFSAERTGGSVSTLTIQRTQQEDSAVYLCASSLGLANLNTQYFGPGTRLTVL.

The rearrangement uses TRBV9 and TRBJ2-7, with TRBD2 matching 8 bases. Trimming at V came to 0 bases and at J to 1 base, leaving 3 bases not matched to a gene. The germline CDR1 and CDR2 sequences are SGDLS and YYNGEE. The CDR3 runs to 15 residues. The CDR3, as DNA: TGTGCCAGCAGCGTAGAAGCGGGAGTGTCCTACGAGCAGTACTTC. Amino acids: CASSVEAGVSYEQYF.

This rearrangement joins TRBV7-2 to TRBJ2-3, with D possibly being TRBD1 (6 bases). The CDR3 is 14 amino acids. Trimming took 7 bases from V and 6 from J, leaving 17 bases between them. Germline CDR1 reads SGHTA; CDR2 reads FQGNSA. As DNA, the CDR3 is TGTGCCAGCATGCCGGGACATACGGCGGATACGCAGTATTTT. It is translated as CASMPGHTADTQYF.

This chain connects TRBV7-2 to TRBJ2-7; no clear D. V lost 1 base to trimming and J lost 5 bases, with 12 bases between them. CDR1 and CDR2 (germline): SGHTA, FQGNSA. CDR3 length: 14 amino acids. The DNA for the CDR3 is TGTGCCAGCAGCTTAGTATCAGGTGGGGACGAGCAGTACTTC. It translates to CASSLVSGGDEQYF.

This clone came up a few times. CDR3 coding DNA: TGTGCCAGCAGTTTTTCAGATACGCAGTATTTT. Translation gives CASSFSDTQYF. The V gene is TRBV28, the J gene TRBJ2-3; no definite D call. The germline V and J ends were trimmed by 3 bases and 4 bases, with 2 bases remaining between them. The CDR3 covers 11 residues. Germline CDR1 and CDR2: MDHEN and SYDVKM.

V is TRBV10-3 and J is TRBJ2-7; 11 bases agree with TRBD2. This CDR3 has 15 residues. After removal of 6 bases from V and 7 bases from J, the junction contained 11 bases not matched to a gene. The V gene's germline CDR1 is ENHRY and CDR2 SYGVKD. The CDR3 sequence is CAISPIAGGPGEQYF. The CDR3 DNA reads as TGTGCCATCAGCCCGATAGCGGGAGGGCCTGGGGAGCAGTACTTC.

This clone showed up just a few times. This chain links TRBV25-1 with TRBJ2-5; D could derive from TRBD1 or TRBD2 (5 bases each). This CDR3 has 17 amino acids. Trimming stripped 1 base from V and 5 bases from J, with 20 bases between. Germline values: CDR1 MGHDK, CDR2 SYGVNS. The CDR3 DNA is TGTGCCAGCAGTGAATGGCTTGGGACCCCGGGTGGGGAGACCCAGTACTTC. Translating gives CASSEWLGTPGGETQYF.

The chain recombines TRBV7-2 with TRBJ2-1; TRBD2 matches 10 bases. V lost 5 bases to trimming and J lost 4 bases; unmatched junction nucleotides: 5. This CDR3 has 15 residues. The germline CDR1 and CDR2 sequences are SGHTA and FQGNSA. CDR3 DNA sequence: TGTGCCAGCAGCCTTGGGACTAGCGCATACAATGAGCAGTTCTTC. Its translation is CASSLGTSAYNEQFF.

In its sample, this clone was seen a few times. The V and J genes are TRBV6-5 and TRBJ2-3, with 10 bases fitting TRBD2. The CDR3 has 14 amino acids. V lost 10 bases and J lost 3; bases outside the gene matches: 7. In germline, CDR1 is MNHEY, CDR2 SVGAGI. The CDR3 reads CATGLAGATDTQYF. DNA for the CDR3: TGTGCCACGGGGCTAGCGGGAGCGACAGATACGCAGTATTTT.

This clone was seen a few times. The chain recombines TRBV18 with TRBJ2-1, with D tentatively TRBD2 (6 bases). Germline CDR1 and CDR2: KGHSH and LQKENI. This CDR3 has 13 amino acids. V was pared by 3 bases and J by 5 bases, with 8 bases between. The CDR3 is CASSPGLNNEQFF. Written as DNA, the CDR3 is TGTGCCAGCTCACCGGGACTCAACAATGAGCAGTTCTTC.

V is TRBV19 and J is TRBJ2-1, with 7 bases identical to TRBD2. The CDR3 is made up of 17 amino acids. In germline, CDR1 is LNHDA, CDR2 SQIVND (reference sequence). V lost 1 base, J lost 0 bases, and 6 bases stayed unmatched. CDR3 loop: CASSIGPGGSSYNEQFF. CDR3 sequence (DNA): TGTGCCAGTAGTATAGGTCCGGGAGGAAGCTCCTACAATGAGCAGTTCTTC.

This clone has more than one count but fewer than ten. This rearrangement joins TRBV7-2 to TRBJ2-1; D not resolved. Germline V gene data show CDR1 as SGHTA and CDR2 as FQGNSA. The CDR3 contains 12 residues. Trimming removed 2 bases from V and 9 bases from J, with 8 bases in between. The CDR3 sequence: CASSLLGIEQFF. CDR3 nucleotide sequence: TGTGCCAGCAGCTTATTGGGTATTGAGCAGTTCTTC.

V gene TRBV5-1 combines with J gene TRBJ2-5, with 7 positions matching TRBD1. This CDR3 has 13 amino acids. The V and J ends lost 3 bases and 2 bases, in that order; junction bases with no gene match: 1. The germline CDR1 and CDR2 sequences are SGHRS and YFSETQ. The CDR3 coding sequence is TGCGCCAGCAGCTACAGGGGTCAAGAGACCCAGTACTTC. Its translation: CASSYRGQETQYF.

This clone was recorded a few times. The rearrangement links TRBV2 to TRBJ2-7; TRBD2 is a possible D gene (5 bases). With 7 bases removed from V and 2 bases from J, the gap between germline ends came to 18 bases. Germline assignment: CDR1 SNHLY and CDR2 FYNNEI. The CDR3 is 15 amino acids. The CDR3 region has the DNA TGTGCCAGCAAGCTTCCGGGGAGAGATCCCTACGAGCAGTACTTC. It translates to CASKLPGRDPYEQYF.

This clone was counted only a few times. V usage is TRBV11-2 and J usage is TRBJ1-1; weak D call: TRBD1 (5 bases). Germline CDR1 and CDR2: SGHAT and FQNNGV. This CDR3 is built from 13 residues. With 3 bases removed from V and 6 bases from J, the gap between germline ends came to 11 bases. CDR3 sequence: CASSFERGPEAFF. CDR3 nucleotide sequence: TGTGCCAGCAGCTTCGAAAGGGGCCCTGAAGCTTTCTTT.

A few counts support this clone. The CDR3 region is CAWGQGAGAGTYYGYTF. CDR3 nucleotides: TGTGCCTGGGGTCAGGGGGCAGGGGCCGGCACGTACTATGGCTACACCTTC. This rearrangement joins TRBV30 to TRBJ1-2; 8 bases line up with TRBD1. The CDR3 is 17 amino acids. Germline V CDR1 and CDR2: GTSNPN, SVGIG (reference sequence). With V trimmed by 5 bases and J by 3 bases, 17 bases remained unmatched.